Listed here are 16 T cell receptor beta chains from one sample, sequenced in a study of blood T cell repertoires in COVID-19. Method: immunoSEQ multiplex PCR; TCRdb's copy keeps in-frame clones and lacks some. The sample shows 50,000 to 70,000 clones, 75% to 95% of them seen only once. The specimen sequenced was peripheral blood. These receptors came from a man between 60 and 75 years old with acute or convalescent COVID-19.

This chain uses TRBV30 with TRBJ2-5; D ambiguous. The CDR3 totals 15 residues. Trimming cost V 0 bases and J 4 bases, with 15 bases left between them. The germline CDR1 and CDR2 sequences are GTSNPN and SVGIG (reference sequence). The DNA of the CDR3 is TGTGCCTGGAGTGTACCGGGTCCTGCAGCAGAGACCCAGTACTTC. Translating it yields CAWSVPGPAAETQYF.

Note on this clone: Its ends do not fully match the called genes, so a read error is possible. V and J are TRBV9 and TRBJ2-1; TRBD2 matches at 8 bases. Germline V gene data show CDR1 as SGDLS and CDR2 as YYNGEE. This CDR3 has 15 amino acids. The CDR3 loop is CASSDRLAPPHELFF. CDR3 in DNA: TGTGCCAGCAGCGACCGACTAGCGCCTCCCCACGAGCTGTTCTTC.

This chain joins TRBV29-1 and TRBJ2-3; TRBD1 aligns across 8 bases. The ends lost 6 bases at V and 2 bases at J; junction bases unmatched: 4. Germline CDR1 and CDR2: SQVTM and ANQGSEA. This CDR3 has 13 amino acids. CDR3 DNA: TGCAGCGTCGCCCAGGGGGCCACAGATACGCAGTATTTT. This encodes CSVAQGATDTQYF.

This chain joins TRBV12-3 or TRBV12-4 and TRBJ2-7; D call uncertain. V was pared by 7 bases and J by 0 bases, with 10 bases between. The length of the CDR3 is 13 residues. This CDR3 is CASTPPGSYEQYF. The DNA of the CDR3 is TGTGCCAGCACCCCGCCGGGCTCCTACGAGCAGTACTTC.

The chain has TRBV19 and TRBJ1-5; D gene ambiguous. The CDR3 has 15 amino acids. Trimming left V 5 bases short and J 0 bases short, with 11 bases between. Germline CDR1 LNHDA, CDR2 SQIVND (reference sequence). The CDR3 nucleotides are TGTGCCAGTAGTGAGACACCCTATAGCAATCAGCCCCAGCATTTT. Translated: CASSETPYSNQPQHF.

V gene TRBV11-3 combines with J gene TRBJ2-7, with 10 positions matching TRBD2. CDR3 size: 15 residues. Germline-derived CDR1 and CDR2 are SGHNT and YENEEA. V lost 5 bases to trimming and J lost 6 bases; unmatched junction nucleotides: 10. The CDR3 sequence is CASSPSGLAGAEQYF. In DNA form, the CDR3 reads TGTGCCAGCAGCCCCTCGGGGCTAGCGGGAGCCGAGCAGTACTTC. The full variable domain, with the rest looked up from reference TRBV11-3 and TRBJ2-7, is EAGVVQSPRYKIIEKKQPVAFWCNPISGHNTLYWYLQNLGQGPELLIRYENEEAVDDSQLPKDRFSAERLKGVDSTLKIQPAELGDSAVYLCASSPSGLAGAEQYFGPGTRLTVT.

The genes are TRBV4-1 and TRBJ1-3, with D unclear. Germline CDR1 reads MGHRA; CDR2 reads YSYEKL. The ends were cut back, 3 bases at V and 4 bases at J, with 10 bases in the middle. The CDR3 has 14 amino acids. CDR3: CASSHAVGGNTIYF. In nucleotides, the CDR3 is TGCGCCAGCAGCCATGCGGTAGGAGGAAACACCATATATTTT.

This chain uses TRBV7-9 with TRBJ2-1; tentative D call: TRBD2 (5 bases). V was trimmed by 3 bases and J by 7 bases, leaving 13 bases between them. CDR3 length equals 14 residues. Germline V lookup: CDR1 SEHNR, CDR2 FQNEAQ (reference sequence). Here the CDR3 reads CASSFVAGDNEQFF. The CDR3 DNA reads TGTGCCAGCAGCTTCGTCGCCGGGGATAATGAGCAGTTCTTC.

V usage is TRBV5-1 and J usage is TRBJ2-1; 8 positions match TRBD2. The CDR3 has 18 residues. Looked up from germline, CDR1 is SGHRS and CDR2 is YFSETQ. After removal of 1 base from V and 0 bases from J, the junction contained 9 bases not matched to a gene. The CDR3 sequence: CASSLNPGGPGSYNEQFF. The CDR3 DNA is TGCGCCAGCAGCTTGAACCCGGGAGGGCCGGGCTCCTACAATGAGCAGTTCTTC. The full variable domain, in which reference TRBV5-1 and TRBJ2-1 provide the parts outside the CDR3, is KAGVTQTPRYLIKTRGQQVTLSCSPISGHRSVSWYQQTPGQGLQFLFEYFSETQRNKGNFPGRFSGRQFSNSRSEMNVSTLELGDSALYLCASSLNPGGPGSYNEQFFGPGTRLTVL.

This chain's CDR3 is CSARVYNEQFF. CDR3 DNA sequence: TGCAGTGCCCGAGTCTACAATGAGCAGTTCTTC. The V call is TRBV20-1, the J call TRBJ2-1; D is undetermined. Between the trimmed V and J ends, which lost 6 bases and 3 bases, there was a span of 6 bases. CDR1 DFQATT and CDR2 SNEGSKA come from the germline V gene (reference sequence). The CDR3 is made up of 11 amino acids.

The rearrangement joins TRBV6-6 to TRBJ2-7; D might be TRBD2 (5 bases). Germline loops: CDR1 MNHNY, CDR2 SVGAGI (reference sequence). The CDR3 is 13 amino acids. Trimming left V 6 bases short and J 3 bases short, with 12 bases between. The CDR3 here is CASSRDRDYEQYF. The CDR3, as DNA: TGTGCCAGCAGCCGCGACCGGGACTACGAGCAGTACTTC.

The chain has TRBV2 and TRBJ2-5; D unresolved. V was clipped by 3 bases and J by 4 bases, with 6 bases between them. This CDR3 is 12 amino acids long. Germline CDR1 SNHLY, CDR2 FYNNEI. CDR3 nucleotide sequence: TGTGCCAGCAGTGATCTGGCAGAGACCCAGTACTTC. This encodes CASSDLAETQYF.

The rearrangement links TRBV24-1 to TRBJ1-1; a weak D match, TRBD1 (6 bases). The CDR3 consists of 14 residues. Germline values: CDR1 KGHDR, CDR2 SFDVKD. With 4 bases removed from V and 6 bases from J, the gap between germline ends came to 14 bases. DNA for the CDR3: TGTGCCACCAGTGAACGAGGGGGTTTGGCTGAAGCTTTCTTT. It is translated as CATSERGGLAEAFF.

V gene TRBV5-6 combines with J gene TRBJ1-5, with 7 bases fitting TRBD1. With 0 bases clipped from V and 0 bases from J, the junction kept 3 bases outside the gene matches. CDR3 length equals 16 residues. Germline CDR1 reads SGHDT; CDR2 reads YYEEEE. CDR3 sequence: CASSLAKGASNQPQHF. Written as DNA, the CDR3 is TGTGCCAGCAGCTTGGCCAAGGGGGCTAGCAATCAGCCCCAGCATTTT.

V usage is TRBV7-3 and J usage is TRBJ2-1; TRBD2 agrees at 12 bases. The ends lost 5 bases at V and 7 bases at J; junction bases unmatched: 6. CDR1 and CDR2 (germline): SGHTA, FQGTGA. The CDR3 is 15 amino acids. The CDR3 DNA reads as TGTGCCAGCAGCCAGACTAGCGGGAGTCAGAATGAGCAGTTCTTC. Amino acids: CASSQTSGSQNEQFF.

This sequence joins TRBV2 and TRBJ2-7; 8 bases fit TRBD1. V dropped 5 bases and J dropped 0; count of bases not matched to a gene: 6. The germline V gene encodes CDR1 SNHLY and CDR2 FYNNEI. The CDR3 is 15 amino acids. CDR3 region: CASSPRTGFSYEQYF. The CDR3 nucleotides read TGTGCCAGCAGTCCTAGGACAGGGTTCTCCTACGAGCAGTACTTC.